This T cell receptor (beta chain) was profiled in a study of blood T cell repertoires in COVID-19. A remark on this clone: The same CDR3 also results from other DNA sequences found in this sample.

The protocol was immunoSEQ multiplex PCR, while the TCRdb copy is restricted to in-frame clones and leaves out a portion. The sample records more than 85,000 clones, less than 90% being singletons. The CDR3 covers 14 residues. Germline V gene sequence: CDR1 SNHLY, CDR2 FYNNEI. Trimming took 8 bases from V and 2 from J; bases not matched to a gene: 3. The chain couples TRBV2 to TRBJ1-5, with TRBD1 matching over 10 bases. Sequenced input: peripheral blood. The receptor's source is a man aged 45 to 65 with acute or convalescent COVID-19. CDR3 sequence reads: CASAGTGGNQPQHF. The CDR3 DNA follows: TGTGCCAGCGCAGGGACAGGGGGCAATCAGCCCCAGCATTTT.